The rows below give T cell receptor beta chains drawn from one sample of a study of graft-versus-host responses after intestinal transplantation. Data came from immunoSEQ multiplex PCR; TCRdb stores just in-frame clones and leaves some out. The table records about 25,000 clones, around 40% of them present only once. The specimen was alloreactive CD4+ T cells from a mixed lymphocyte reaction culture, collected before intestinal transplant. The origin of the receptors is a human patient who received an intestinal transplant. Each CDR3 is given with its conserved first and last residue. The D gene is left open where the match is weak. The size of a clone is reported for some rows only, either as once, few or many, or as a class for expanded clones.

V: TRBV19; D: TRBD1; J: TRBJ1-1; size: -; DNA: TGTGCCAGTAGTATCGGAAGGGGGCCTGAAGCTTTCTTT; CDR3: CASSIGRGPEAFF
V: TRBV18; D: TRBD2; J: TRBJ2-5; size: -; DNA: TGTGCCAGCTCACCGGGACTAGTGGCCGATGTGCGGTACTTC; CDR3: CASSPGLVADVRYF
V: TRBV29-1; D: TRBD1; J: TRBJ2-3; size: -; DNA: TGCAGCGCCGGGACAGGGCCCTACGGTACAGATACGCAGTATTTT; CDR3: CSAGTGPYGTDTQYF
V: TRBV2; D: -; J: TRBJ1-6; size: -; DNA: TGTGCCAGCAGTGTTTCTTCCGGCCTCCACTTT; CDR3: CASSVSSGLHF
V: TRBV5-6; D: TRBD2; J: TRBJ2-3; size: -; DNA: TGTGCCAGCAGCTTGAAGCGGGGGAACATCACAGATACGCAGTATTTT; CDR3: CASSLKRGNITDTQYF
V: TRBV6-5; D: -; J: TRBJ2-3; size: -; DNA: TGTGCCAGCAGTTACAACGCGGGACGTCGGGTGGGTACGCAGTATTTT; CDR3: CASSYNAGRRVGTQYF
V: TRBV30; D: TRBD1; J: TRBJ2-3; size: few; DNA: TGTGCCTGGAGTGTTGGGGACAGGCGCTGTGATTTT; CDR3: CAWSVGDRRCDF
V: TRBV28; D: TRBD1; J: TRBJ2-5; size: few; DNA: TGTGCCAGCAGTTTCCCCCGAGGACAGGGGTACCAAGAGACCCAGTACTTC; CDR3: CASSFPRGQGYQETQYF
V: TRBV6-5; D: -; J: TRBJ1-2; size: -; DNA: TGTGCCAGCAGTTACGCCGGACAGCTTAGCAGCTACACCTTC; CDR3: CASSYAGQLSSYTF
V: TRBV6-5; D: -; J: TRBJ2-3; size: few; DNA: TGTGCCAGCAGTTCGAGTGCCACGCAGTATTTT; CDR3: CASSSSATQYF
V: TRBV6-5; D: -; J: TRBJ1-2; size: few; DNA: TGTGCCAGCAGTAGGGGGTCCTATGGCTACACCTTC; CDR3: CASSRGSYGYTF
V: TRBV30; D: -; J: TRBJ1-1; size: few; DNA: TGTGCCTCCACATCGAACACTGAAGCTTTCTTT; CDR3: CASTSNTEAFF
V: TRBV5-8; D: -; J: TRBJ1-2; size: -; DNA: TGTGCCAGCAGCGTGCGGGATGGCTACACCTTC; CDR3: CASSVRDGYTF
V: TRBV2; D: TRBD1; J: TRBJ2-7; size: -; DNA: TGTGCCAGCACCTGGGACAGACCCTACGAGCAGTACTTC; CDR3: CASTWDRPYEQYF
V: TRBV18; D: TRBD1; J: TRBJ2-3; size: -; DNA: TGTGCCAGCTCACCACAAGGGACAGCCACAGATACGCAGTATTTT; CDR3: CASSPQGTATDTQYF
V: TRBV9; D: TRBD2; J: TRBJ2-3; size: -; DNA: TGTGCCAGCAGCCCAGGGACTAGCGGGAGCCGGGATACGCAGTATTTT; CDR3: CASSPGTSGSRDTQYF
V: TRBV6-5; D: -; J: TRBJ2-1; size: -; DNA: TGTGCCAGCAGTTACTCATGGGGGGTCTACAATGAGCAGTTCTTC; CDR3: CASSYSWGVYNEQFF
V: TRBV4-2; D: TRBD1; J: TRBJ2-7; size: -; DNA: TGTGCCAGCAGCCAACCACCCAGGGGGCGGCAGTACTTC; CDR3: CASSQPPRGRQYF
V: TRBV6-5; D: TRBD1; J: TRBJ1-2; size: -; DNA: TGTGCCAGTCTACGTCCCGGGACAGAGAATGGCTACACCTTC; CDR3: CASLRPGTENGYTF
V: TRBV25-1; D: -; J: TRBJ1-1; size: -; DNA: TGTGCCAGCAGGGGCGTCGAAGCTTTCTTT; CDR3: CASRGVEAFF
V: TRBV7-9; D: -; J: TRBJ1-5; size: -; DNA: TGTGCCAGCAGCTTCGGCAATCAGCCCCAGCATTTT; CDR3: CASSFGNQPQHF
V: TRBV2; D: TRBD2; J: TRBJ2-7; size: -; DNA: TGTGCCAGCAGTCAAGGGTTGGCTAGCGGCTCCTACGAGCAGTACTTC; CDR3: CASSQGLASGSYEQYF
V: TRBV5-4; D: TRBD2; J: TRBJ2-5; size: few; DNA: TGTGCCAGCACCGTAGCGGGGGTGAAAGAGACCCAGTACTTC; CDR3: CASTVAGVKETQYF
V: TRBV15; D: TRBD1; J: TRBJ2-1; size: few; DNA: TGTGCCACCAGCAGAAAGGACAGGGGCGAGCAGTTCTTC; CDR3: CATSRKDRGEQFF
V: TRBV19; D: -; J: TRBJ2-6; size: -; DNA: TGTGCCAGTACCTCGGGGTCCTTCTCTGGGGCCAACGTCCTGACTTTC; CDR3: CASTSGSFSGANVLTF
V: TRBV19; D: -; J: TRBJ1-4; size: -; DNA: TGTGCCTCGTCGGGAGTCTACTTTAATGAAAAACTGTTTTTT; CDR3: CASSGVYFNEKLFF
V: TRBV14; D: -; J: TRBJ1-6; size: -; DNA: TGTGCCAGCAGCCAAGTAGGGGTCTCACCCCTCCACTTT; CDR3: CASSQVGVSPLHF
V: TRBV5-6; D: TRBD2; J: TRBJ2-3; size: once; DNA: TGTGCCAGCAGCTTGGGTGGACTAGCGCCAGATACGCAGTATTTT; CDR3: CASSLGGLAPDTQYF
V: TRBV18; D: TRBD1; J: TRBJ2-7; size: -; DNA: TGTGCCAGCTCACCAATGATAGGACAGGGTTTGTACGAGCAGTACTTC; CDR3: CASSPMIGQGLYEQYF
V: TRBV6-5; D: TRBD2; J: TRBJ2-3; size: few; DNA: TGTGCCAGCAGCCGTAGCGGGAGCACAGATACGCAGTATTTT; CDR3: CASSRSGSTDTQYF
V: TRBV2; D: -; J: TRBJ2-7; size: few; DNA: TGTGCCAGCAGGGAAACAGGGAGCGAGCAGTACTTC; CDR3: CASRETGSEQYF
V: TRBV7-8; D: TRBD2; J: TRBJ2-7; size: -; DNA: TGTGCCAGCAGCTTCAGCGGGACGGACTACGAGCAGTACTTC; CDR3: CASSFSGTDYEQYF
V: TRBV6-1; D: -; J: TRBJ2-7; size: medium-sized; DNA: TGTGCCAGCAGTCCCCAGGTCTACGAGCAGTACTTC; CDR3: CASSPQVYEQYF
V: TRBV7-9; D: TRBD1; J: TRBJ1-2; size: once; DNA: TGTGCCAGCAGCACCAAACAGGGGACTCTGCATGGCTACACCTTC; CDR3: CASSTKQGTLHGYTF